Below, 5 T cell receptor beta chains from the same sample are listed, as sequenced in a study of CD8+ T cells in alopecia areata. Investigators isolated RNA and reverse transcribed it into cDNA to act as the sequencing template. TCRdb's table, derived via immunoSEQ multiplex PCR, lists solely in-frame clones and lacks some. The sample yields hundreds of thousands of clones, roughly two thirds seen once. The source was CD4+ T cells sorted from blood, collected at week 0. The receptors were sampled from a human donor with alopecia areata.

This chain links TRBV9 with TRBJ2-7, with 8 bases aligning to TRBD2. Trimming cost V 2 bases and J 3 bases; bases outside gene matches: 4. Germline CDR1 reads SGDLS; CDR2 reads YYNGEE. CDR3 length: 14 amino acids. The CDR3 loop reads CASSVAGGDYEQYF. CDR3 nucleotides: TGTGCCAGCAGCGTCGCGGGAGGTGACTACGAGCAGTACTTC. The full variable domain, completed using reference TRBV9 and TRBJ2-7, is DSGVTQTPKHLITATGQRVTLRCSPRSGDLSVYWYQQSLDQGLQFLIQYYNGEERAKGNILERFSAQQFPDLHSELNLSSLELGDSALYFCASSVAGGDYEQYFGPGTRLTVT.

The chain is built from TRBV30 and TRBJ1-1, with D hard to call. The CDR3 totals 13 residues. V lost 0 bases to trimming and J lost 5 bases, with 10 bases between them. The germline gives CDR1 GTSNPN, CDR2 SVGIG (reference sequence). The CDR3 DNA reads TGTGCCTGGAGTGTTTCCGCCGGGACTGAAGCTTTCTTT. Amino acid sequence: CAWSVSAGTEAFF.

The J gene is TRBJ2-7, the V gene TRBV9; D remains ambiguous. Germline CDR1 is SGDLS and CDR2 is YYNGEE. V lost 4 bases, J lost 0 bases, and 11 bases lay in between. This CDR3 contains 14 residues. The CDR3 DNA sequence: TGTGCCAGCAGCCCTGATGGGGTCTCCTACGAGCAGTACTTC. Translation gives CASSPDGVSYEQYF.

The chain employs TRBV29-1 and TRBJ2-7; TRBD2 might be the D (5 bases). The V end lost 4 bases, the J end lost 3 bases, and 10 bases lay between the germline ends. This CDR3 has 12 residues. Germline V gene sequence: CDR1 SQVTM, CDR2 ANQGSEA. CDR3 nucleotides: TGCAGCGTTGGAGAGGGTTACTACGAGCAGTACTTC. Encoded protein: CSVGEGYYEQYF.

The rearrangement links TRBV18 to TRBJ1-2; possible D gene TRBD1, 6 bases. Looked up from germline, CDR1 is KGHSH and CDR2 is LQKENI. This CDR3 is built from 16 residues. Trimming took off 6 bases at V and 4 bases at J, with 21 bases between the two ends. The CDR3 sequence is CASSPRPQGASYGYTF. The CDR3 nucleotides read TGTGCCAGCTCCCCGCGTCCACAGGGCGCGAGCTATGGCTACACCTTC.